The sequence of this TCR beta chain was determined in a study of multiple sclerosis patients with progressive multifocal leukoencephalopathy. Clones were sequenced by immunoSEQ multiplex PCR, and TCRdb holds only the in-frame ones, with some missing. The table includes tens of thousands of clones, approximately 89% detected once. Time point reported: time of PML onset. This CDR3 is built from 17 residues. Germline-derived CDR1 and CDR2 are SSHAT and FNYEAQ (reference sequence). V lost 5 bases, J lost 5 bases, and 13 bases stayed unmatched. The rearrangement links TRBV7-7 to TRBJ2-2, with 8 bases aligning to TRBD2. The sequenced sample was PBMCs, obtained from a patient treated with natalizumab. The source of this sequence is a woman in her 30s with progressive multifocal leukoencephalopathy. CDR3 sequence: CASSQSRGGPRTGELFF. The CDR3 DNA reads TGTGCCAGCAGCCAGAGTCGGGGGGGGCCTCGGACCGGGGAGCTGTTTTTT.